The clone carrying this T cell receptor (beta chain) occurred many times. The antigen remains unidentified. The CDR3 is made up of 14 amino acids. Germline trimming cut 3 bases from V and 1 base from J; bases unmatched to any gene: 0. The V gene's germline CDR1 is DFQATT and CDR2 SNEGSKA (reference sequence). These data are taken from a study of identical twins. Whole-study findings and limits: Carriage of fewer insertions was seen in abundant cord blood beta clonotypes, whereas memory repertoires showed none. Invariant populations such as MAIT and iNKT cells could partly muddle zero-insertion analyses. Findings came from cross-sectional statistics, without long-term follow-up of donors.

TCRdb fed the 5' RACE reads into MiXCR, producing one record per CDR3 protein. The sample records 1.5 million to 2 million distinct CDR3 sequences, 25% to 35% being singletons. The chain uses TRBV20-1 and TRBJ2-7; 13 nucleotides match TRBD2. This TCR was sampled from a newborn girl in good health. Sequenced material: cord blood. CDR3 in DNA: TGCAGTGCTAGGACTAGCGGGAGGTCCTACGAGCAGTACTTC. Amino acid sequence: CSARTSGRSYEQYF.